This T cell receptor beta chain was documented in a study of cytomegalovirus exposure and HLA in healthy donors. Turning to the study itself: Of all 400 or so donors who were genotyped, 80% to 85% belonged to the Caucasian-associated ancestry cluster.

Concerning this clone itself: Its antigen is not known.

Points from the study as a whole: Another analysis was done later, and it associated 17,000 or so TCR beta sequences with HLA alleles at 0.05 false discovery rate.

Everyone who donated was a healthy bone marrow donor. The PCR used 60 Vbeta and 13 Jbeta primers. The table came from immunoSEQ multiplex PCR; TCRdb's copy has only in-frame clones and leaves some out. This sample yields about 160,000 clones, of which around four fifths are seen a single time; more than 1.5% belongs to the top ten. V trimming: 7 bases; J trimming: 8 bases; junction bases outside the gene matches: 13. The CDR3 runs to 15 residues. Germline assignment: CDR1 SGHTA and CDR2 FQGNSA. V and J are TRBV7-2 and TRBJ2-1; 8 positions agree with TRBD2. The material sequenced was PBMCs. This sequence originates from a man younger than 35 in good health and CMV-seronegative. CDR3 DNA sequence: TGTGCCAGCATCCCCACGGGGGGGCCGGGACATGAGCAGTTCTTC. Its protein is CASIPTGGPGHEQFF.